Presented here are 15 T cell receptor beta chains from one specimen sequenced in a study of CD8 T cells in Susac syndrome. An input of roughly 0.5 to 1 ug of RNA was subjected to reverse transcription using random hexamers. Each CDR3 protein is one row after TCRdb ran MiXCR on the immunoSEQ multiplex PCR reads. Of about 66,000 distinct CDR3 sequences listed, roughly 94% are singletons. The material sequenced was CD8+ T cells from PBMCs. The receptor source for this set is a human donor with multiple sclerosis.

V gene TRBV2 combines with J gene TRBJ2-7; weak D call: TRBD1 (6 bases). The germline CDR1 and CDR2 sequences are SNHLY and FYNNEI. V dropped 5 bases and J dropped 0 bases, with 11 bases sitting between them. This CDR3 is built from 14 residues. CDR3: CASSPTGLSYEQYF. CDR3 nucleotides: TGTGCCAGCAGTCCAACAGGGCTCTCCTACGAGCAGTACTTC. The whole variable domain, remainder taken from reference TRBV2 and TRBJ2-7, is EPEVTQTPSHQVTQMGQEVILRCVPISNHLYFYWYRQILGQKVEFLVSFYNNEISEKSEIFDDQFSVERPDGSNFTLKIRSTKLEDSAMYFCASSPTGLSYEQYFGPGTRLTVT.

The chain combines TRBV5-4 with TRBJ2-1, with D perhaps TRBD2 (6 bases). V was cut by 1 base and J by 1 base, with 15 bases left in between. The CDR3 spans 17 residues. Germline V gene data show CDR1 as SGHNT and CDR2 as YYREEE (reference sequence). For the CDR3, the DNA is TGTGCCAGCAGCTTGTGGCCGCGGGGCGGGTCCTACAATGAGCAGTTCTTC. Translated, it gives CASSLWPRGGSYNEQFF.

The chain combines TRBV29-1 with TRBJ2-2, with D unclear. V was cut by 1 base and J by 4 bases, with 10 bases left in between. Germline V gene sequence: CDR1 SQVTM, CDR2 ANQGSEA. This CDR3 spans 14 amino acids. The DNA for the CDR3 is TGCAGCGTTGAAGGTATAACCTCCACCGGGGAGCTGTTTTTT. It yields the protein CSVEGITSTGELFF.

The chain recombines TRBV15 with TRBJ2-6; D unclear. V dropped 0 bases and J dropped 1 base, with 10 bases sitting between them. The CDR3 loop spans 17 amino acids. Looked up from germline, CDR1 is LNHNV and CDR2 is YYDKDF (reference sequence). The CDR3 sequence: CATSRDSGLSGANVLTF. The CDR3 DNA reads as TGTGCCACCAGCAGAGATAGTGGCCTGTCTGGGGCCAACGTCCTGACTTTC.

The chain combines TRBV13 with TRBJ2-5; D is possibly TRBD1 (6 bases). From germline, CDR1 is PRHDT and CDR2 FYEKMQ (reference sequence). The CDR3 is 15 residues long. Trimming took off 0 bases at V and 5 bases at J, with 13 bases between the two ends. The CDR3 DNA sequence: TGTGCCAGCAGCTTAGGGGACAGAGTGATGGAGACCCAGTACTTC. It encodes CASSLGDRVMETQYF.

This clonotype was detected only once. This chain joins TRBV13 and TRBJ2-2; TRBD2 matches 7 bases. This CDR3 has 15 amino acids. Germline assignment: CDR1 PRHDT and CDR2 FYEKMQ (reference sequence). With V trimmed by 4 bases and J by 9 bases, 11 bases remained unmatched. CDR3 residues: CASSSIGLGGRELFF. The CDR3 nucleotides read TGTGCCAGCAGCTCCATTGGACTAGGAGGCAGGGAGCTGTTTTTT.

The chain couples TRBV7-9 to TRBJ2-4; 8 bases are a match to TRBD2. From germline, CDR1 is SEHNR and CDR2 FQNEAQ (reference sequence). The ends lost 6 bases at V and 3 bases at J; junction bases unmatched: 10. The CDR3 has 16 amino acids. CDR3 amino acids: CASSDRGGSGKNIQYF. The CDR3 region has the DNA TGTGCCAGCAGTGATCGGGGGGGCTCAGGCAAAAACATTCAGTACTTC. The full variable domain, completed using reference TRBV7-9 and TRBJ2-4, is DTGVSQNPRHKITKRGQNVTFRCDPISEHNRLYWYRQTLGQGPEFLTYFQNEAQLEKSRLLSDRFSAERPKGSFSTLEIQRTEQGDSAMYLCASSDRGGSGKNIQYFGAGTRLSVL.

The V call is TRBV27, the J call TRBJ2-7, with no clear D. CDR3 length equals 14 residues. Germline V gene sequence: CDR1 MNHEY, CDR2 SMNVEV (reference sequence). The V gene lost 6 bases and the J gene lost 0 bases, with 12 bases spanning the gap. As DNA, the CDR3 is TGTGCCAGCAGCTCAAGCCACACCTCCTACGAGCAGTACTTC. This translates into CASSSSHTSYEQYF.

The chain has TRBV27 and TRBJ1-5; the D is unclear. V lost 8 bases and J 5 bases, leaving 16 bases between the germline ends. The CDR3 has 14 residues. Germline values: CDR1 MNHEY, CDR2 SMNVEV (reference sequence). DNA for the CDR3: TGTGCCAGCTCAGCGAACTTGGGATATCAGCCCCAGCATTTT. Protein: CASSANLGYQPQHF.

This chain joins TRBV24-1 and TRBJ2-7, with D possibly TRBD1 on 6 matching bases. The CDR3 length is 15 residues. Trimming pared 3 bases from V and 1 base from J, leaving 12 bases between. Per germline, CDR1 KGHDR and CDR2 SFDVKD. Here the CDR3 DNA reads TGTGCCACCAGTGATCCCCGGGACATATCCTACGAGCAGTACTTC. Encoded protein: CATSDPRDISYEQYF.

This clonotype was seen only once. This sequence joins TRBV7-2 and TRBJ2-1, with 7 bases that match TRBD2. The junction had 7 bases not matched to a gene; V was cut back by 5 bases and J by 3 bases. Germline lookup yields CDR1 SGHTA and CDR2 FQGNSA. This CDR3 is built from 15 residues. CDR3 in amino acids: CASSPEGGGYNEQFF. CDR3 nucleotides: TGTGCCAGCAGCCCCGAGGGCGGGGGCTACAATGAGCAGTTCTTC. Full variable domain (outside the CDR3, taken from reference TRBV7-2 and TRBJ2-1): GAGVSQSPSNKVTEKGKDVELRCDPISGHTALYWYRQSLGQGLEFLIYFQGNSAPDKSGLPSDRFSAERTGGSVSTLTIQRTQQEDSAVYLCASSPEGGGYNEQFFGPGTRLTVL.

In DNA form, the CDR3 reads TGCAGCGTTGAAGAACGGGGACTTGCCTATGGCTACACCTTC. Translation: CSVEERGLAYGYTF. This chain connects TRBV29-1 to TRBJ1-2, with a weak D call TRBD1 (5 bases). CDR1 and CDR2 (germline): SQVTM, ANQGSEA. The CDR3 runs 14 residues. Trimming stripped 0 bases from V and 4 bases from J, with 12 bases between. The full variable domain, in which reference TRBV29-1 and TRBJ1-2 provide the parts outside the CDR3, is SAVISQKPSRDICQRGTSLTIQCQVDSQVTMMFWYRQQPGQSLTLIATANQGSEATYESGFVIDKFPISRPNLTFSTLTVSNMSPEDSSIYLCSVEERGLAYGYTFGSGTRLTVV.

The chain joins TRBV27 to TRBJ2-7; 7 positions agree with TRBD1. Germline V gene lookup returns CDR1 MNHEY and CDR2 SMNVEV (reference sequence). Trimming took 4 bases from V and 3 from J; bases not matched to a gene: 15. CDR3 length equals 17 residues. CDR3 coding DNA: TGTGCCAGCAGTTCCGGGTGCAGACCGGGACAGCACTACGAGCAGTACTTC. The encoded protein is CASSSGCRPGQHYEQYF.

This chain links TRBV27 with TRBJ1-5, with D unresolved. This CDR3 region has 16 residues. The germline V and J ends were trimmed by 3 bases and 1 base, with 13 bases remaining between them. CDR1 and CDR2 from the germline V gene are MNHEY and SMNVEV (reference sequence). CDR3 nucleotides: TGTGCCAGCAGTTTGTCCGGGGAGGTGAGCAATCAGCCCCAGCATTTT. It yields the protein CASSLSGEVSNQPQHF.

J is TRBJ2-7 and V is TRBV18; a possible D gene is TRBD1 (5 bases). The V and J ends lost 1 base and 1 base respectively, with 8 bases between them. The CDR3 totals 14 residues. Germline lookup yields CDR1 KGHSH and CDR2 LQKENI. As DNA, the CDR3 is TGTGCCAGCTCACCACAATCAGGGTCCTACGAGCAGTACTTC. This sequence encodes CASSPQSGSYEQYF.